The rows below give T cell receptor beta chains drawn from one sample of a study of blood T cell repertoires in COVID-19. Libraries were prepared by immunoSEQ multiplex PCR; TCRdb keeps only in-frame clonotypes and omits some of them. The sample comprises around 470,000 clones, 89% of which are singletons, and over 0.7% rests with the top ten. The source material was peripheral blood. Receptors were obtained from a man between 18 and 29 years old with COVID-19, enrolled during active disease. Both conserved end residues are part of each CDR3. Fields, in order: V gene, J gene, D gene, clone size, CDR3 protein, CDR3 DNA. A D gene is named only where the DNA matches it firmly. Size is stated for part of the rows, as once, few or many counts, or as a class when the clone is expanded.

>TRBV7-9|TRBJ1-4|-|few
CASSRHAGTGFGEKLFF
TGTGCCAGCAGCCGACATGCGGGAACAGGTTTCGGTGAAAAACTGTTTTTT
>TRBV15|TRBJ1-5|TRBD1|once
CATSRDTGGIYSNQPQHF
TGTGCCACCAGCAGAGATACAGGGGGCATCTATAGCAATCAGCCCCAGCATTTT
>TRBV3-1/TRBV3-2|TRBJ2-2|-|-
CASRSQGWGAGELFF
TGTGCCAGCAGGTCCCAAGGGTGGGGAGCCGGGGAGCTGTTTTTT
>TRBV5-4|TRBJ2-2|TRBD1|-
CASSPGTASGELFF
TGTGCCAGCAGCCCGGGGACAGCTTCAGGGGAGCTGTTTTTT
>TRBV11-3|TRBJ1-3|-|-
CASSLERNTIYF
TGTGCCAGCAGCCTTGAGAGAAACACCATATATTTT
>TRBV2|TRBJ1-1|-|-
CASRYGTWENTEAFF
TGTGCCAGCAGGTATGGGACTTGGGAGAACACTGAAGCTTTCTTT
>TRBV4-2|TRBJ1-4|TRBD1|-
CASSQAPGQGSEKLFF
TGTGCCAGCAGCCAAGCCCCGGGACAGGGAAGTGAAAAACTGTTTTTT
>TRBV3-1/TRBV3-2|TRBJ2-1|-|-
CASSRRSGSSYNEQFF
TGTGCCAGCAGCCGGAGGTCGGGTAGCTCCTACAATGAGCAGTTCTTC
>TRBV6-2/TRBV6-3|TRBJ2-3|-|-
CASSYGRGTSTDTQYF
TGTGCCAGCAGTTACGGTCGGGGGACCAGCACAGATACGCAGTATTTT
>TRBV5-5|TRBJ1-2|TRBD1|-
CASRTTGGGYGYTF
TGTGCCAGCAGAACGACAGGGGGCGGCTATGGCTACACCTTC
>TRBV25-1|TRBJ2-1|-|-
CASSDLGGESSYNEQFF
TGTGCCAGCAGTGACCTAGGAGGGGAGAGCTCCTACAATGAGCAGTTCTTC
>TRBV24-1|TRBJ2-3|TRBD1|-
CATSGTGASTDTQYF
TGTGCCACCAGTGGGACAGGGGCCTCGACAGATACGCAGTATTTT
>TRBV13|TRBJ2-7|TRBD2|-
CASSSTSVSSYEQYF
TGTGCCAGCAGCTCGACTAGCGTAAGCTCCTACGAGCAGTACTTC
>TRBV5-5|TRBJ2-2|-|-
CASSLWGSGELFF
TGTGCCAGCAGCTTGTGGGGCTCCGGGGAGCTGTTTTTT